These 3 T cell receptor beta chains were sequenced from one sample in a study of TIL therapy for anti-PD-1-resistant metastatic lung cancer. This was the immunoSEQ v3 assay. Produced via immunoSEQ multiplex PCR; TCRdb's table is partial and in-frame only. The sample holds about 6,400 clones; around three fifths are singletons and the top ten take around 6%. The time point: pre-treatment sample, taken before nivolumab and TIL therapy. Most excised metastases sampled were pleural nodules or supraclavicular lymph nodes. Material: tumor tissue, obtained at baseline. The receptor set was obtained from a person aged 25-79 years with non-small cell lung cancer.

This clone showed up just a few times. The V and J genes are TRBV7-9 and TRBJ2-7; tentatively, D is TRBD1 or TRBD2 (5 bases each). The CDR3 is 15 residues long. From germline, CDR1 is SEHNR and CDR2 FQNEAQ (reference sequence). Trimming left V 0 bases short and J 7 bases short, with 16 bases between. CDR3: CASSLATGALVEQYF. The CDR3 nucleotides read TGTGCCAGCAGCTTAGCTACCGGGGCCCTTGTGGAGCAGTACTTC.

This clone was counted a few times. This chain links TRBV20-1 with TRBJ2-1; no clear D. Trimming left V 4 bases short and J 4 bases short, with 5 bases between. This CDR3 is 11 amino acids long. Germline V gene lookup returns CDR1 DFQATT and CDR2 SNEGSKA (reference sequence). The DNA for the CDR3 is TGCAGTGCTACCTCATACAATGAGCAGTTCTTC. Translation gives CSATSYNEQFF.

The genes are TRBV4-2 and TRBJ2-2; D is ambiguous. CDR3 size: 14 residues. The V gene's germline CDR1 is LGHNA and CDR2 YNFKEQ. V lost 1 base and J 6 bases, leaving 9 bases between the germline ends. In nucleotides, the CDR3 is TGTGCCAGCAGCCAAGGGGCCCCCGCCGGGGAGCTGTTTTTT. This encodes CASSQGAPAGELFF.